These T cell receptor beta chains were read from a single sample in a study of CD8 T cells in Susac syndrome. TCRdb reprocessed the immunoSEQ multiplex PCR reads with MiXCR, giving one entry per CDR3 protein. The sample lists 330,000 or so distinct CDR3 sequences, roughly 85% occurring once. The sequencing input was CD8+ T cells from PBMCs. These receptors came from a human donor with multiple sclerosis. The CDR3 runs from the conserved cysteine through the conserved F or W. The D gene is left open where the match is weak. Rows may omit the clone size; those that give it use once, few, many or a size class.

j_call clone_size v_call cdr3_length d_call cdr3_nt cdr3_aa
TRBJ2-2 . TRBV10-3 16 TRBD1 TGTGCCATCAGTGAATTGGCAGGGGGCTTGTCCGGGGAGCTGTTTTTT CAISELAGGLSGELFF
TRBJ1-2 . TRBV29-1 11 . TGCAGCGTCAGGGAGATAGTAGGCTACACCTTC CSVREIVGYTF
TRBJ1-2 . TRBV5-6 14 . TGTGCCAGCAGCCAAGGCGGGGGAATCTATGGCTACACCTTC CASSQGGGIYGYTF
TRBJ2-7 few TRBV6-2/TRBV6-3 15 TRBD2 TGTGCCAGCAGCGCCTCTCGGACTAGCGGGAGCGAGCAGTACTTC CASSASRTSGSEQYF
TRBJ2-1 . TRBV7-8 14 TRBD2 TGTGCCAGCAGCCCCCGACTAGCGGGAAATGAGCAGTTCTTC CASSPRLAGNEQFF
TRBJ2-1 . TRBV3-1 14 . TGTGCCAGCAGCCAAGCGGGTAGGTACCATGAGCAGTTCTTC CASSQAGRYHEQFF
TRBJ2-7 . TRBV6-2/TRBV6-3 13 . TGTGCCAGCAGTTACTCGACGGTCCTGGAGCAGTACTTC CASSYSTVLEQYF
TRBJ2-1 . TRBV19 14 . TGTGCCAGTAGTGCCCGTCCTGGGAACAATGAGCAGTTCTTC CASSARPGNNEQFF
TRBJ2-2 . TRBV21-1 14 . TGTGCCAGCAGTCTGAGGGCGAACACCGGGGAGCTGTTTTTT CASSLRANTGELFF
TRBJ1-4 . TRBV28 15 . TGTGCCAGCAGTACTAACAGAGGAAGGGATGAAAAACTGTTTTTT CASSTNRGRDEKLFF
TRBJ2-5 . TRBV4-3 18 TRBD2 TGCGCCAGCAGCCAAGAATGGGGACTAGCGGGAGTAGAAGAGACCCAGTACTTC CASSQEWGLAGVEETQYF
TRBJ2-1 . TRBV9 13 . TGTGCCAGCAGCGTAAGCGGTTACAATGAGCAGTTCTTC CASSVSGYNEQFF
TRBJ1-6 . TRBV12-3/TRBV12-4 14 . TGTGCCAGCAGTTTTTTTGCCTATAATTCACCCCTCCACTTT CASSFFAYNSPLHF
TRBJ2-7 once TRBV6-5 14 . TGTGCCAGCAGTATAGGGTGGTTGGCCTACGAGCAGTACTTC CASSIGWLAYEQYF
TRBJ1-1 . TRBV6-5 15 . TGTGCCAGCAGTTACTCGACCGAACAGAACACTGAAGCTTTCTTT CASSYSTEQNTEAFF
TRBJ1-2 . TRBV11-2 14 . TGTGCCAGCAGCCTAATGGGGTTCAGCCATGGCTACACCTTC CASSLMGFSHGYTF
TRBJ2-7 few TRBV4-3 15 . TGCGCCAGCAGCCTCGGGAAACAGGGAGCGTACGAGCAGTACTTC CASSLGKQGAYEQYF
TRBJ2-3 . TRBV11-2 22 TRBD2 TGTGCCAGCAGCTTAGTCGGGGGGCTGATGGAGCGGGAGACGTCGGGCACAGATACGCAGTATTTT CASSLVGGLMERETSGTDTQYF
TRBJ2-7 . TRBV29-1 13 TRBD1 TGCAGCGTGAGCGACAGGGACTCCTACGAGCAGTACTTC CSVSDRDSYEQYF
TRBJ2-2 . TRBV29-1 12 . TGCAGCGTTGAAAGAGACACCGGGGAGCTGTTTTTT CSVERDTGELFF
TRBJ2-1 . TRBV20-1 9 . TGCAGAAGAGGCAATGAGCAGTTCTTC CRRGNEQFF
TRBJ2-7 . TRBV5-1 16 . TGCGCCAGCTCCCGGGACCTCCAGCAAGGTGCCTACGAGCAGTACTTC CASSRDLQQGAYEQYF
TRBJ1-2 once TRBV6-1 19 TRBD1 TGTGCCAGCAGTGTTTTGAGGGGGACAGGGGATACAGCTAACTATGGCTACACCTTC CASSVLRGTGDTANYGYTF
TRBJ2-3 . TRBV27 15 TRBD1 TGTGCCAGTACGGTGATGGGACAGCTCACAGATACGCAGTATTTT CASTVMGQLTDTQYF
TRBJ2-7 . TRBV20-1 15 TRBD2 TGCAGTGCTAGAGGTCAGACTAGCGCCCCCTACGAGCAGTACTTC CSARGQTSAPYEQYF
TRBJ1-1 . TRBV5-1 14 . TGCGCCAGCAGCGGGCCAGGAGAGAACACTGAAGCTTTCTTT CASSGPGENTEAFF
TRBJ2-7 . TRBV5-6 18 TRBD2 TGTGCCAGCAGCTTGATGGTAGAAGGGACTAGCGGGAGTTACGAGCAGTACTTC CASSLMVEGTSGSYEQYF
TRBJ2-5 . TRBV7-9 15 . TGTGCCAGCAGCTTTATAGCGGAGGGGCGGGAGACCCAGTACTTC CASSFIAEGRETQYF